This is a list of T cell receptor beta chains from one sample in a study of identical twins. In TCRdb, the 5' RACE reads were re-called with MiXCR into one record per CDR3 protein. The sample has around 960,000 distinct CDR3 sequences; 9% to 15% are singletons. This sample was also put to use in a study of yellow fever vaccine responses in identical twins.

Specimen: PBMCs. The receptors shown here come from a woman under 30 in good health. The CDR3 runs from the conserved cysteine through the conserved F or W. Fields, in order: J gene, clone size, D gene, CDR3 length, V gene, CDR3 protein, CDR3 DNA. D genes are given only for firm matches. Clone size is shown for a subset of rows, as once, few, many or a class of expanded clone.

TRBJ1-6,many,TRBD1,16,TRBV4-1,CASSQGRGQGRSPLHF,TGCGCCAGCAGCCAAGGGCGCGGACAGGGAAGATCACCCCTCCACTTT
TRBJ2-7,NA,TRBD1,14,TRBV7-2,CASSPGTGPYERYF,TGTGCCAGCAGCCCCGGGACAGGGCCCTACGAGCGGTACTTC
TRBJ1-2,few,TRBD1,16,TRBV10-3,CAISFRGQGGGYGYTF,TGTGCCATCAGTTTCCGCGGACAGGGAGGTGGCTATGGCTACACCTTC
TRBJ1-1,many,NA,16,TRBV29-1,CSVLPPRQALNTEAFF,TGCAGCGTTCTTCCCCCTCGACAGGCGTTAAACACTGAAGCTTTCTTT
TRBJ1-2,NA,TRBD1,14,TRBV12-3/TRBV12-4,CASRLAGGVYGYTF,TGTGCCAGCAGACTAGCAGGGGGCGTCTATGGCTACACCTTC
TRBJ1-6,NA,TRBD1,15,TRBV5-1,CASSWDRDYNSPLHF,TGCGCCAGCAGCTGGGACAGGGACTATAATTCACCCCTCCACTTT
TRBJ1-2,NA,TRBD1,16,TRBV19,CASDTGTGAPRYGYTF,TGTGCCAGCGATACCGGGACAGGGGCACCTAGATATGGCTACACCTTC
TRBJ2-2,few,NA,13,TRBV11-2,CASSSGWPGELFF,TGTGCCAGCAGTTCCGGGTGGCCCGGGGAGCTGTTTTTT
TRBJ2-3,few,NA,13,TRBV7-8,CASSWRETDTQYF,TGTGCCAGCAGCTGGAGGGAGACAGATACGCAGTATTTT
TRBJ1-5,few,NA,15,TRBV5-1,CASSLEPGSNQPQHF,TGCGCCAGCAGCTTAGAACCTGGGAGCAATCAGCCCCAGCATTTT
TRBJ2-1,NA,TRBD1,16,TRBV10-1,CASSPITGTGYNEQFF,TGCGCCAGCAGTCCTATTACCGGGACAGGGTACAATGAGCAGTTCTTC
TRBJ2-5,NA,TRBD2,15,TRBV29-1,CSATPLAGGAETQYF,TGCAGCGCGACACCTCTAGCGGGGGGTGCGGAGACCCAGTACTTC
TRBJ2-6,many,TRBD1,16,TRBV24-1,CATSGQRGQGANVLTF,TGTGCCACCAGTGGCCAGAGGGGGCAGGGGGCCAACGTCCTGACTTTC
TRBJ2-1,few,NA,12,TRBV5-1,CASSLVMDEQFF,TGCGCCAGCAGCTTGGTAATGGATGAGCAGTTCTTC
TRBJ2-1,NA,TRBD2,16,TRBV7-3,CASSYGRAGGRDEQFF,TGTGCCAGCAGTTATGGCAGAGCGGGAGGTAGGGATGAGCAGTTCTTC
TRBJ2-2,few,TRBD1,12,TRBV29-1,CSSGGPTGELFF,TGCAGCTCAGGGGGCCCCACCGGGGAGCTGTTTTTT
TRBJ2-3,many,TRBD2,15,TRBV5-4,CASRGTSGSTDTQYF,TGTGCCAGCAGGGGGACTAGCGGGAGCACAGATACGCAGTATTTT
TRBJ2-2,few,TRBD1,15,TRBV2,CASSEGQTNTGELFF,TGTGCCAGCAGTGAGGGACAGACGAACACCGGGGAGCTGTTTTTT
TRBJ2-7,NA,NA,14,TRBV21-1,CASTLRGPSYEQYF,TGTGCCAGCACCCTTCGTGGACCGTCCTACGAGCAGTACTTC
TRBJ2-1,many,TRBD2,16,TRBV3-1,CASSQQSGSRYNEQFF,TGTGCCAGCAGCCAACAAAGCGGGAGTCGGTACAATGAGCAGTTCTTC
TRBJ2-6,NA,NA,15,TRBV14,CASSQIQGRPSVLTF,TGTGCCAGCAGCCAGATACAGGGGAGGCCCAGCGTCCTGACTTTC
TRBJ2-2,NA,TRBD2,17,TRBV5-4,CASSILTSGSNTGELFF,TGTGCCAGCAGCATTCTGACTAGCGGGTCGAACACCGGGGAGCTGTTTTTT
TRBJ1-2,few,TRBD1,14,TRBV9,CASATGHPNYGYTF,TGTGCCAGCGCGACAGGGCACCCCAACTATGGCTACACCTTC
TRBJ1-2,many,NA,15,TRBV5-6,CASSGAGTANYGYTF,TGTGCCAGCAGTGGGGCCGGGACGGCTAACTATGGCTACACCTTC
TRBJ2-2,few,NA,14,TRBV20-1,CSARDPIGPEELFF,TGCAGTGCTAGAGATCCGATCGGACCGGAGGAGCTGTTTTTT
TRBJ1-6,NA,TRBD1,19,TRBV24-1,CATSDYRGPKTDGDSPLHF,TGTGCCACCAGTGATTACAGGGGGCCAAAGACTGATGGAGATTCACCCCTCCACTTT
TRBJ1-2,few,NA,16,TRBV5-1,CASSPGRTAPGYGYTF,TGCGCCAGCAGCCCGGGACGGACTGCACCCGGCTATGGCTACACCTTC
TRBJ2-7,few,NA,13,TRBV14,CASSQRWAGEQYF,TGTGCCAGCAGCCAAAGGTGGGCGGGAGAGCAGTACTTC
TRBJ2-1,NA,TRBD1,15,TRBV7-9,CASSPGTGGESEQFF,TGTGCCAGCAGCCCTGGGACAGGGGGCGAAAGTGAGCAGTTCTTC
TRBJ2-1,few,TRBD1,14,TRBV11-3,CASSRDSLYNEQFF,TGTGCCAGCAGCCGGGACAGCCTGTACAATGAGCAGTTCTTC
TRBJ2-5,NA,TRBD2,17,TRBV11-3,CASSPVAGGPGPETQYF,TGTGCCAGCAGCCCCGTAGCGGGAGGGCCGGGCCCGGAGACCCAGTACTTC
TRBJ2-1,few,TRBD2,13,TRBV3-1,CASSQGTSGVLIF,TGTGCCAGCAGCCAAGGGACTAGCGGGGTGCTAATCTTC
TRBJ2-3,few,NA,15,TRBV7-3,CASSNSGAGTDTQYF,TGTGCCAGCAGCAACTCAGGGGCCGGCACAGATACGCAGTATTTT
TRBJ1-2,NA,NA,14,TRBV10-3,CATTKQGMEYGYTF,TGTGCCACCACGAAACAGGGCATGGAGTATGGCTACACCTTC
TRBJ1-5,few,NA,13,TRBV15,CATSRESGQPQHF,TGTGCCACCAGCAGAGAAAGCGGTCAGCCCCAGCATTTT
TRBJ2-1,NA,TRBD1,15,TRBV20-1,CSASWGGTGNNEQFF,TGCAGTGCTAGCTGGGGCGGGACAGGGAACAATGAGCAGTTCTTC
TRBJ1-3,few,TRBD1,16,TRBV4-1,CASRSPGQHSGNTIYF,TGCGCCAGCAGGTCCCCGGGACAGCACTCTGGAAACACCATATATTTT
TRBJ1-5,many,NA,17,TRBV21-1,CASSFKTIRGSNQPQHF,TGTGCCAGCAGTTTTAAAACCATCCGGGGGAGCAATCAGCCCCAGCATTTT
TRBJ2-1,NA,TRBD2,17,TRBV4-1,CASSQASTSGGFHEQFF,TGCGCCAGCAGCCAAGCGTCCACTAGCGGGGGTTTTCATGAGCAGTTCTTC
TRBJ2-7,NA,TRBD2,14,TRBV9,CASSVGLAGREQYF,TGTGCCAGCAGCGTAGGGCTAGCGGGACGCGAGCAGTACTTC
TRBJ2-3,many,TRBD1,16,TRBV5-5,CASSLGTGQTADTQYF,TGTGCCAGCAGCCTCGGGACAGGCCAGACGGCAGATACGCAGTATTTT
TRBJ2-7,NA,NA,15,TRBV18,CASSPAAGIAYEQYF,TGTGCCAGCTCACCGGCGGCGGGAATCGCCTACGAGCAGTACTTC
TRBJ1-2,few,NA,15,TRBV4-1,CASSQELWQNYGYTF,TGCGCCAGCAGCCAAGAGTTATGGCAGAACTATGGCTACACCTTC
TRBJ2-2,few,NA,15,TRBV6-2/TRBV6-3,CASSYSIDSGGELFF,TGTGCCAGCAGTTACTCGATAGACTCGGGCGGGGAGCTGTTTTTT
TRBJ2-7,few,NA,14,TRBV10-3,CAISVELVLYEQYF,TGTGCCATCAGTGTCGAACTAGTTCTCTACGAGCAGTACTTC
TRBJ2-3,few,TRBD2,18,TRBV11-2,CASSLREALAAATGGQYF,TGTGCCAGCAGCTTACGGGAGGCACTAGCGGCGGCCACGGGGGGGCAGTATTTT
TRBJ2-1,NA,TRBD2,15,TRBV2,CATRAGTSVYNEQFF,TGTGCCACTAGGGCCGGGACTAGCGTATACAATGAGCAGTTCTTC
TRBJ2-1,NA,TRBD2,16,TRBV20-1,CSARAVSSGPYNEQFF,TGCAGTGCTAGGGCCGTCTCTAGCGGTCCGTACAATGAGCAGTTCTTC
TRBJ2-5,few,NA,16,TRBV14,CASSHYTGTRIQTQYF,TGTGCCAGCAGCCATTACACCGGGACCAGAATTCAGACCCAGTACTTC
TRBJ2-3,NA,NA,14,TRBV20-1,CSASDSGSTDTQYF,TGCAGTGCTAGTGACTCCGGGAGCACAGATACGCAGTATTTT
TRBJ2-1,NA,TRBD2,18,TRBV7-8,CASSSRVARLAEDNEQFF,TGTGCCAGCAGCTCAAGGGTGGCGAGACTAGCGGAAGACAATGAGCAGTTCTTC
TRBJ2-5,NA,NA,14,TRBV7-9,CASSAEGVRETQYF,TGTGCCAGCAGCGCCGAGGGGGTGAGGGAGACCCAGTACTTC